This T cell receptor (beta chain) was observed in a study of Graves' ophthalmopathy and Graves' hyperthyroidism. Regarding the study as a whole: Sensitivity of approximately 66% and specificity of less than 85% were achieved by the model that predicted ophthalmopathy progression. With less than 90% sensitivity and about 83% specificity, a 13-signature model separated ophthalmopathy from stable hyperthyroidism.

Of note for this clonotype: Its cognate antigen is unknown.

Germline V gene data show CDR1 as MNHNS and CDR2 as SASEGT. Trimming shortened V by 7 bases and J by 0 bases, and 7 bases separated the two germline ends. The CDR3 is 13 residues long. For repertoire sequencing, the TCR beta CDR3 regions were amplified from RNA transcripts. Second-round multiplex PCR came after a first-round RT-PCR that employed HTBI primers. TCRdb processed the multiplex PCR reads anew with MiXCR; each CDR3 protein has one entry. The table shows about 210,000 distinct CDR3 sequences, with over 25% occurring only once. The TCR sequence derives from a man aged 50 to 59 with Graves' ophthalmopathy. The rearrangement joins TRBV6-1 to TRBJ1-5; D remains ambiguous. What was sequenced was peripheral blood. CDR3 nucleotide sequence: TGTGCCAGCAAAGACGGTAGCAATCAGCCCCAGCATTTT. Its protein product is CASKDGSNQPQHF.